The 25 T cell receptor beta chains listed next were all sequenced from one sample in a study of T-cell reconstitution after alpha-beta-depleted transplantation in children. Unique molecular identifiers featured in how the TCRbeta library was prepared. TCRdb re-called the PCR reads with MiXCR, one entry per CDR3 protein. This table has around 200,000 distinct CDR3 sequences, around 8.4% appearing once. The specimen was PBMCs, mostly from graft donor cells, collected 360 days after TCRalphabeta/CD19-depleted stem cell transplant. Source of these receptors: a male patient aged 2 to 9 who had a stem cell transplant for acute myeloid leukemia, so the T cells may come from the graft donor.

Of note for this clonotype: This may stem from a read error, because a much larger clone lies one nucleotide away. The rearrangement joins TRBV10-3 to TRBJ2-1; 10 bases are a match to TRBD2. Per the germline V gene, CDR1 is ENHRY and CDR2 is SYGVKD. The CDR3 extends over 17 amino acids. CDR3 nucleotide sequence: TGTGCCATCAGTGAGGGCCAGGGACTAGCGAACTACGATGAGCAGTTCTTC. Translating it yields CAISEGQGLANYDEQFF.

The gene calls are TRBV30 and TRBJ2-3; D not resolved. V was trimmed by 8 bases and J by 4 bases, leaving 10 bases between them. Germline V gives CDR1 GTSNPN, CDR2 SVGIG (reference sequence). This CDR3 is built from 11 residues. The CDR3 DNA follows: TGTGCCCGAAAGGAGCCAGATACGCAGTATTTT. It yields the protein CARKEPDTQYF.

The rearrangement uses TRBV7-3 and TRBJ2-1; possibly TRBD2 for D (6 bases). CDR1 is SGHTA, CDR2 FQGTGA, per germline. V was cut by 5 bases and J by 1 base, with 15 bases left in between. The CDR3 has 16 residues. CDR3 protein: CASSPYGGPSYNEQFF. DNA for the CDR3: TGTGCCAGCAGCCCGTATGGAGGGCCATCCTACAATGAGCAGTTCTTC.

This clonotype was detected only a few times. This chain connects TRBV5-1 to TRBJ2-7, with 8 bases matching TRBD1. Germline CDR1 reads SGHRS; CDR2 reads YFSETQ. V was pared by 4 bases and J by 4 bases, with 16 bases of the junction left unmatched. The CDR3 is 17 amino acids. Written as DNA, the CDR3 is TGCGCCAGCAGCAGGGACAGGTTCCCCCTTCTAGGGTACGAGCAGTACTTC. Encoded protein: CASSRDRFPLLGYEQYF. Full variable domain (remainder filled in from reference TRBV5-1 and TRBJ2-7): KAGVTQTPRYLIKTRGQQVTLSCSPISGHRSVSWYQQTPGQGLQFLFEYFSETQRNKGNFPGRFSGRQFSNSRSEMNVSTLELGDSALYLCASSRDRFPLLGYEQYFGPGTRLTVT.

This clonotype was counted ten times or more. This sequence joins TRBV5-1 and TRBJ1-5; tentative D call: TRBD1 (5 bases). This CDR3 is built from 14 residues. V lost 3 bases to trimming and J lost 4 bases, with 11 bases between them. Germline loops: CDR1 SGHRS, CDR2 YFSETQ. The CDR3 DNA sequence: TGCGCCAGCAGCTATGGCGGGGGAAATCAGCCCCAGCATTTT. As protein: CASSYGGGNQPQHF. The full variable domain, with the rest looked up from reference TRBV5-1 and TRBJ1-5, is KAGVTQTPRYLIKTRGQQVTLSCSPISGHRSVSWYQQTPGQGLQFLFEYFSETQRNKGNFPGRFSGRQFSNSRSEMNVSTLELGDSALYLCASSYGGGNQPQHFGDGTRLSIL.

The V gene is TRBV25-1, the J gene TRBJ1-2; D is ambiguous. Germline CDR1 and CDR2: MGHDK and SYGVNS. CDR3 size: 11 residues. Trimming pared 3 bases from V and 5 bases from J, leaving 4 bases between. The CDR3 nucleotides read TGTGCCAGCAGTGAGTTATATGGCTACACCTTC. This sequence encodes CASSELYGYTF.

This clonotype occurred a few times. The CDR3 loop is CASSFDRVGDTQYF. The DNA for the CDR3 is TGTGCCAGCAGTTTTGACAGGGTCGGGGATACGCAGTATTTT. V and J are TRBV2 and TRBJ2-3; 7 nucleotides match TRBD1. Germline trimming cut 5 bases from V and 6 bases from J; bases unmatched to any gene: 8. The CDR3 has 14 amino acids. Germline CDR1 reads SNHLY; CDR2 reads FYNNEI.

The rearrangement joins TRBV12-3 or TRBV12-4 to TRBJ1-2; D not certain. V lost 5 bases and J lost 6, with 10 bases in between. This CDR3 comprises 12 residues. This CDR3 reads CASSPQWDGYTF. The CDR3 DNA follows: TGTGCCAGCAGTCCCCAGTGGGATGGCTACACCTTC.

Only a few counts were recorded for this clonotype. This chain connects TRBV5-1 to TRBJ2-7; no clear D gene. The CDR3 covers 11 residues. The germline CDR1 and CDR2 sequences are SGHRS and YFSETQ. The germline V and J ends were trimmed by 4 bases and 3 bases, with 5 bases remaining between them. The CDR3 DNA follows: TGCGCCAGCAGCCACAACTACGAGCAGTACTTC. Residues: CASSHNYEQYF.

The chain joins TRBV29-1 to TRBJ2-2, with D tentatively TRBD2 (5 bases). CDR3 length: 12 amino acids. CDR1 is SQVTM and CDR2 is ANQGSEA in the germline V gene. Between the trimmed V and J ends, which lost 4 bases and 6 bases, there was a span of 9 bases. The DNA for the CDR3 is TGCAGCGTTGTCCGAGCGGCCGGGGAGCTGTTTTTT. Its translation: CSVVRAAGELFF.

The chain joins TRBV5-1 to TRBJ2-1, with TRBD2 identical over 13 bases. V trimming: 4 bases; J trimming: 5 bases; junction bases outside the gene matches: 6. The germline CDR1 and CDR2 sequences are SGHRS and YFSETQ. The length of the CDR3 is 16 residues. The DNA for the CDR3 is TGCGCCAGCAGCGGGACTAGCGGGATGAGCCACAATGAGCAGTTCTTC. Protein: CASSGTSGMSHNEQFF.

In its sample, this clonotype was seen a few times. This chain connects TRBV3-1 to TRBJ2-5, with TRBD2 as a possible D gene (6 bases). The length of the CDR3 is 17 residues. Germline V CDR1 and CDR2: LGHDT, YNNKEL (reference sequence). V gave up 0 bases and J gave up 2 bases, with 16 bases separating them. The CDR3 region has the DNA TGTGCCAGCAGCCAAGATAAGCCGGGACTGGTACAAGAGACCCAGTACTTC. Translation gives CASSQDKPGLVQETQYF.

Only a few counts were recorded for this clonotype. The J gene is TRBJ1-1, the V gene TRBV10-3, with 8 bases fitting TRBD1. V dropped 4 bases and J dropped 5; count of bases not matched to a gene: 6. CDR3 size: 14 residues. The V gene's germline CDR1 is ENHRY and CDR2 SYGVKD. The CDR3 region is CAISADRGATEAFF. In DNA, the CDR3 is TGTGCCATCAGTGCAGACAGGGGCGCGACTGAAGCTTTCTTT.

The chain employs TRBV7-2 and TRBJ1-5; unclear D gene. Trimming left V 0 bases short and J 3 bases short, with 6 bases between. The CDR3 consists of 14 residues. Germline CDR1 reads SGHTA; CDR2 reads FQGNSA. The CDR3 nucleotides are TGTGCCAGCAGCTTAGCACAGATCAATCAGCCCCAGCATTTT. Translating it yields CASSLAQINQPQHF.

This clonotype was observed a few times. This chain links TRBV6-5 with TRBJ1-5, with D tentatively TRBD1 (6 bases). CDR3 length: 16 residues. The germline V gene encodes CDR1 MNHEY and CDR2 SVGAGI. Trimming removed 5 bases at V and 5 bases at J, with 19 bases between. The CDR3 is CASSLLGGRPHQPQHF. The DNA for the CDR3 is TGTGCCAGCAGTCTCTTAGGGGGGCGTCCCCATCAGCCCCAGCATTTT.

On this clonotype: Relative to the germline gene, one junction end is altered; a read error may explain this. The chain combines TRBV29-1 with TRBJ2-3, with TRBD2 identical over 8 bases. The CDR3 spans 13 residues. In germline, CDR1 is SQVTM, CDR2 ANQGSEA. CDR3 in DNA: TGCGGCGTTGGACGGACTAGCAAGGATACGCAGTATTTT. It translates to CGVGRTSKDTQYF.

The CDR3 DNA reads as TGTGCCAGCAGCGTAGCAGTGAACACCCCCTACGAGCAGTACTTC. It translates to CASSVAVNTPYEQYF. The chain is built from TRBV9 and TRBJ2-7; no firm D call. The ends were cut back, 0 bases at V and 2 bases at J, with 12 bases in the middle. The CDR3 totals 15 residues. Germline V gene data show CDR1 as SGDLS and CDR2 as YYNGEE.

This clonotype came up a few times. The J gene is TRBJ2-3, the V gene TRBV20-1, with 8 nucleotides matching TRBD2. The V gene's germline CDR1 is DFQATT and CDR2 SNEGSKA (reference sequence). CDR3 length: 13 amino acids. V gave up 4 bases and J gave up 5 bases; unmatched junction bases: 5. The CDR3 loop is CSANSGVGDTQYF. The CDR3 DNA reads TGCAGTGCTAATAGCGGGGTGGGAGATACGCAGTATTTT.

This clonotype was detected many times. The chain links TRBV3-1 to TRBJ2-2; perhaps TRBD1 as D (6 bases). The V gene's germline CDR1 is LGHDT and CDR2 YNNKEL (reference sequence). CDR3 length: 14 amino acids. The V gene lost 5 bases and the J gene lost 5 bases, with 12 bases spanning the gap. The CDR3 sequence: CASSSGTQTGELFF. The DNA for the CDR3 is TGTGCCAGCAGCTCCGGGACACAAACCGGGGAGCTGTTTTTT.

The rearrangement uses TRBV6-1 and TRBJ2-3; a possible D gene is TRBD2 (5 bases). V lost 4 bases and J lost 0, with 14 bases in between. The CDR3 is made up of 16 amino acids. Germline-derived CDR1 and CDR2 are MNHNS and SASEGT. The CDR3 region is CASSARGSTSTDTQYF. As DNA, the CDR3 is TGTGCCAGCAGTGCCCGGGGATCCACTAGCACAGATACGCAGTATTTT.

The chain uses TRBV29-1 and TRBJ2-7; TRBD1 agrees at 9 bases. V gave up 1 base and J gave up 4 bases; unmatched junction bases: 5. CDR3 size: 14 residues. CDR1 and CDR2 (germline): SQVTM, ANQGSEA. CDR3 nucleotides: TGCAGCGTTGAAGGCCCCGACAGGGGGTACGAGCAGTACTTC. It is translated as CSVEGPDRGYEQYF.

This clonotype was counted ten times or more. The rearrangement links TRBV28 to TRBJ2-2, with 7 positions matching TRBD2. The V and J ends lost 3 bases and 4 bases, in that order; junction bases with no gene match: 14. The CDR3 is 18 amino acids. Germline V lookup: CDR1 MDHEN, CDR2 SYDVKM. The CDR3 DNA reads as TGTGCCAGCAGTTTGTTCCCCTGGCGGGAGTTGGCCACCGGGGAGCTGTTTTTT. Protein: CASSLFPWRELATGELFF. Full variable domain (outside the CDR3, taken from reference TRBV28 and TRBJ2-2): DVKVTQSSRYLVKRTGEKVFLECVQDMDHENMFWYRQDPGLGLRLIYFSYDVKMKEKGDIPEGYSVSREKKERFSLILESASTNQTSMYLCASSLFPWRELATGELFFGEGSRLTVL.

This chain links TRBV5-1 with TRBJ1-2, with D perhaps matching TRBD1 (5 bases). Germline CDR1 reads SGHRS; CDR2 reads YFSETQ. V was shortened by 5 bases and J by 4 bases, with 12 bases between the two germline ends. There are 13 residues in the CDR3. The CDR3 sequence is CASRQQGVYGYTF. The CDR3 DNA sequence: TGCGCCAGCAGACAGCAGGGAGTCTATGGCTACACCTTC.

This clonotype was picked up many times. The rearrangement links TRBV5-1 to TRBJ2-2; D possibly uses TRBD1 or TRBD2 (6 bases each). Trimming removed 3 bases at V and 1 base at J, with 13 bases between. The CDR3 has 16 amino acids. Germline V gene data show CDR1 as SGHRS and CDR2 as YFSETQ. The CDR3 reads CASSSGAALNTGELFF. In DNA, the CDR3 is TGCGCCAGCAGCTCGGGGGCCGCATTGAACACCGGGGAGCTGTTTTTT. The full variable domain, rest sourced from reference TRBV5-1 and TRBJ2-2, is KAGVTQTPRYLIKTRGQQVTLSCSPISGHRSVSWYQQTPGQGLQFLFEYFSETQRNKGNFPGRFSGRQFSNSRSEMNVSTLELGDSALYLCASSSGAALNTGELFFGEGSRLTVL.

This clonotype has at least ten counts. This chain links TRBV29-1 with TRBJ2-1; 7 bases fit TRBD1. V trimming: 4 bases; J trimming: 0 bases; junction bases outside the gene matches: 3. The germline gives CDR1 SQVTM, CDR2 ANQGSEA. The length of the CDR3 is 14 residues. As DNA, the CDR3 is TGCAGCGTTGTGACAGGGATCTCCTACAATGAGCAGTTCTTC. Translation gives CSVVTGISYNEQFF.